The 5 T cell receptor beta chains below all came from one sample that was sequenced in a study of CD8 T cells in ankylosing spondylitis. A single record per CDR3 protein comes from TCRdb applying MiXCR to the 5' RACE reads. The top ten hold 0.51% of the sample, which has hundreds of thousands of distinct CDR3 sequences, 12% seen once. Their cognate antigens are unknown. Overall study results and limits: One TCR beta motif, made up of eight or nine highly homologous variants, appeared characteristic of ankylosing spondylitis blood.

The sequenced sample consisted of blood, either unsorted or a sorted T cell fraction (not recorded which). These receptors all come from a male donor with ankylosing spondylitis.

The chain links TRBV20-1 to TRBJ1-2; D is undetermined. V was shortened by 1 base and J by 6 bases, with 15 bases between the two germline ends. The CDR3 runs to 14 residues. Germline V gives CDR1 DFQATT, CDR2 SNEGSKA (reference sequence). The CDR3 here is CSARGNPGSDGYTF. CDR3 in DNA: TGCAGTGCTAGAGGAAACCCGGGGTCTGATGGCTACACCTTC.

This clonotype was picked up a small number of times. V and J are TRBV28 and TRBJ2-7; D is ambiguous. The germline V gene has CDR1 MDHEN and CDR2 SYDVKM. The CDR3 runs to 11 residues. Trimming took off 8 bases at V and 6 bases at J, with 11 bases between the two ends. The CDR3 bases are TGTGCCAGCGAAGGGCCTGGCGAGCAGTACTTC. Protein sequence: CASEGPGEQYF.

This clonotype appeared a few times. The genes are TRBV7-2 and TRBJ1-6, with D unclear. V was cut by 0 bases and J by 6 bases, with 9 bases left in between. CDR1 SGHTA and CDR2 FQGNSA come from the germline V gene. This CDR3 contains 15 residues. The CDR3 here is CASSLAAAANSPLHF. CDR3 sequence (DNA): TGTGCCAGCAGCTTAGCAGCAGCGGCTAATTCACCCCTCCACTTT.

This chain connects TRBV20-1 to TRBJ1-6; TRBD1 aligns across 8 bases. The CDR3 sequence is 16 residues long. V was pared by 2 bases and J by 8 bases, with 11 bases of the junction left unmatched. The V gene's germline CDR1 is DFQATT and CDR2 SNEGSKA (reference sequence). CDR3 DNA sequence: TGCAGTGCTAGATCAGTGTCCGGGACAGGAGATTCACCCCTCCACTTT. Translating it yields CSARSVSGTGDSPLHF.

The table lists this clonotype with a few counts. The chain carries TRBV6-1 and TRBJ2-1; 15 nucleotides agree with TRBD2. J lost 5 bases, V lost 10 bases, and 3 bases had no gene match. This CDR3 has 14 residues. CDR1 is MNHNS, CDR2 SASEGT, per germline. CDR3 amino acids: CATGLAGGHNEQFF. The CDR3, as DNA: TGTGCCACAGGACTAGCGGGAGGGCACAATGAGCAGTTCTTC.